The count of the clone carrying this T cell receptor (beta chain) is one. The CDR3 contains 16 residues. Deletions cut 4 bases from V and 4 bases from J, with 16 bases between. CDR1 is KGHDR and CDR2 is SFDVKD in the germline V gene. These data are taken from a study of blood T cell repertoires in COVID-19. About the research overall: Acute and convalescent COVID-19 specimens originated in the United States, Italy and Spain. The cDNA or gDNA used as material had been derived from T cells, B-cell-depleted T cells, or PBMCs.

As processed by the authors: Reference gene primer amplification yielded estimated nucleated cell counts. Profiled with immunoSEQ multiplex PCR; TCRdb holds only in-frame clones, not every one. Clone size and the V and J calls come from that table; the DNA yielded D and trimming. The sample lists about 120,000 clones, around 87% seen once, with about 2% in the top ten. This clonotype was sampled from a woman aged 50 to 60 with acute or convalescent COVID-19. The sample was peripheral blood. The chain uses TRBV24-1 and TRBJ1-5, with D possibly being TRBD1 (5 bases). CDR3 in amino acids: CATSDLPGGGNQPQHF. The CDR3 nucleotides read TGTGCCACCAGTGACCTTCCCGGGGGGGGGAATCAGCCCCAGCATTTT.